These 32 T cell receptor beta chains were all obtained from the same sample, sequenced in a study of CD8+ T cells in alopecia areata. TCR sequencing used cDNA made by reverse transcription of extracted RNA. Some clones are missing from TCRdb's copy, which holds only in-frame ones; the method was immunoSEQ multiplex PCR. The table lists some 180,000 clones, approximately 62% of them singletons. This sample comprised CD4+ T cells sorted from blood, obtained at week 0. These TCRs come from a human donor with alopecia areata.

This clone showed up just a few times. The V gene is TRBV5-1, the J gene TRBJ2-3, with 8 nucleotides matching TRBD2. CDR1 and CDR2 (germline): SGHRS, YFSETQ. The CDR3 consists of 16 residues. V lost 0 bases to trimming and J lost 6 bases; unmatched junction nucleotides: 9. The CDR3: CASSLEIAGGSDTQYF. CDR3 bases: TGCGCCAGCAGCTTGGAGATCGCGGGGGGATCCGATACGCAGTATTTT. The complete variable domain, with remaining parts taken from reference TRBV5-1 and TRBJ2-3, reads KAGVTQTPRYLIKTRGQQVTLSCSPISGHRSVSWYQQTPGQGLQFLFEYFSETQRNKGNFPGRFSGRQFSNSRSEMNVSTLELGDSALYLCASSLEIAGGSDTQYFGPGTRLTVL.

The rearrangement uses TRBV7-9 and TRBJ2-7; tentative D call: TRBD1 (5 bases). V was cut by 2 bases and J by 3 bases, with 11 bases left in between. Germline V gives CDR1 SEHNR, CDR2 FQNEAQ (reference sequence). The CDR3 is 14 residues long. CDR3 DNA sequence: TGTGCCAGCAGCTTAAAAGGACAAGGCTACGAGCAGTACTTC. Its protein is CASSLKGQGYEQYF.

J is TRBJ2-6 and V is TRBV7-3; D remains ambiguous. V dropped 3 bases and J dropped 0 bases, with 6 bases sitting between them. The CDR3 consists of 15 residues. Looked up from germline, CDR1 is SGHTA and CDR2 is FQGTGA. CDR3: CASSLGYSGANVLTF. The CDR3 DNA is TGTGCCAGCAGCTTGGGGTACTCTGGGGCCAACGTCCTGACTTTC.

This chain uses TRBV19 with TRBJ1-4, with TRBD1 matching over 8 bases. The germline V gene encodes CDR1 LNHDA and CDR2 SQIVND (reference sequence). The CDR3 has 13 residues. V shed 8 bases and J 8 bases; nucleotides not matched to a gene: 7. CDR3 residues: CASANRGSEKLFF. CDR3 sequence (DNA): TGTGCCAGTGCGAACAGGGGGAGCGAAAAACTGTTTTTT.

CDR3 sequence reads: CASSVLASGEQYF. CDR3 coding DNA: TGTGCCAGCAGCGTGCTAGCTTCGGGTGAGCAGTACTTC. This chain joins TRBV9 and TRBJ2-7, with D tentatively TRBD2 (5 bases). V lost 2 bases, J lost 7 bases, and 13 bases lay in between. This CDR3 is built from 13 residues. The germline gives CDR1 SGDLS, CDR2 YYNGEE.

V is TRBV4-1 and J is TRBJ1-6; possibly TRBD1 for D (6 bases). V lost 1 base and J lost 6, with 16 bases in between. CDR3 length equals 17 residues. In germline, CDR1 is MGHRA, CDR2 YSYEKL. CDR3 DNA: TGCGCCAGCAGCCAAGTCGACAGGCGATACTCTAATTCACCCCTCCACTTT. Amino acids: CASSQVDRRYSNSPLHF.

The CDR3 DNA sequence: TGCGCCAGCAGCTGGGCCGCAAAACCCACAGATACGCAGTATTTT. Its protein is CASSWAAKPTDTQYF. The chain is built from TRBV5-1 and TRBJ2-3; the D is unclear. V lost 3 bases and J 2 bases, leaving 13 bases between the germline ends. The germline V gene encodes CDR1 SGHRS and CDR2 YFSETQ. The CDR3 loop spans 15 amino acids.

This clone has more than one count but fewer than ten. V and J are TRBV29-1 and TRBJ1-1; TRBD1 matches at 7 bases. CDR3 length: 12 residues. Germline V gene data show CDR1 as SQVTM and CDR2 as ANQGSEA. The V segment lost 7 bases and the J segment 1 base; nucleotides outside the gene matches: 3. The CDR3 coding sequence is TGCAGCGCCCAGGGGGAGAACACTGAAGCTTTCTTT. It codes for CSAQGENTEAFF.

The chain has TRBV15 and TRBJ2-1; no firm D call. V was cut by 0 bases and J by 0 bases, with 9 bases left in between. The CDR3 contains 16 residues. Germline CDR1 is LNHNV and CDR2 is YYDKDF (reference sequence). The CDR3 bases are TGTGCCACCAGCAGAGATCGGGTCAGCTCCTACAATGAGCAGTTCTTC. Its translation: CATSRDRVSSYNEQFF.

The V call is TRBV5-1, the J call TRBJ1-1; D uncertain. V lost 4 bases and J 6 bases, leaving 10 bases between the germline ends. The CDR3 is 12 residues long. CDR1 and CDR2 from the germline V gene are SGHRS and YFSETQ. CDR3 residues: CASSETSAEAFF. The CDR3 region has the DNA TGCGCCAGCAGCGAGACAAGCGCTGAAGCTTTCTTT.

This chain connects TRBV12-5 to TRBJ2-1; TRBD2 might be the D (7 bases). From germline, CDR1 is LGHNT and CDR2 FRNRAP. With 6 bases removed from V and 2 bases from J, the gap between germline ends came to 14 bases. This CDR3 has 15 residues. The CDR3 spells CASGPAGAPYNEQFF. In DNA form, the CDR3 reads TGTGCTAGTGGCCCGGCGGGGGCCCCCTACAATGAGCAGTTCTTC.

CDR3 loop: CASSLALGQAYEQYF. As DNA, the CDR3 is TGCGCCAGCAGCTTGGCCTTGGGCCAGGCGTACGAGCAGTACTTC. The V gene is TRBV5-1, the J gene TRBJ2-7; D call uncertain. Germline V gene data show CDR1 as SGHRS and CDR2 as YFSETQ. Between the trimmed V and J ends, which lost 0 bases and 4 bases, there was a span of 14 bases. The CDR3 contains 15 residues.

The rearrangement uses TRBV10-2 and TRBJ2-2; D is unclear. V lost 7 bases, J lost 2 bases, and 17 bases lay in between. Germline CDR1 and CDR2: WSHSY and SAAADI. The CDR3 runs 16 residues. CDR3 sequence (DNA): TGCGCCAGCACCATCCGGGCCCTCGTCAACACCGGGGAGCTGTTTTTT. Its translation is CASTIRALVNTGELFF.

The rearrangement uses TRBV7-8 and TRBJ1-6, with D tentatively TRBD1 (6 bases). Germline V lookup: CDR1 SGHVS, CDR2 FQNEAQ. This CDR3 is built from 16 residues. V was cut by 2 bases and J by 7 bases, with 15 bases left in between. Here the CDR3 DNA reads TGTGCCAGCAGCTTACGTCAGGGGCTGAGCAATTCACCCCTCCACTTT. Translating it yields CASSLRQGLSNSPLHF.

The rearrangement uses TRBV29-1 and TRBJ1-2; D unresolved. Germline-derived CDR1 and CDR2 are SQVTM and ANQGSEA. Trimming pared 4 bases from V and 6 bases from J, leaving 3 bases between. This CDR3 region has 9 residues. As DNA, the CDR3 is TGCAGCGTTGTGGATGGCTACACCTTC. Protein product: CSVVDGYTF.

J is TRBJ1-2 and V is TRBV4-1; no clear D. Germline CDR1 and CDR2: MGHRA and YSYEKL. This CDR3 has 14 residues. The germline V and J ends were trimmed by 1 base and 12 bases, with 18 bases remaining between them. The CDR3 DNA reads TGCGCCAGCAGCCAAGGCCGCAGGAGCCCGGCTAACACCTTC. Its protein product is CASSQGRRSPANTF.

CDR3 sequence reads: CASSLVLQGGYTF. In nucleotides, the CDR3 is TGTGCCAGCAGCTTGGTGCTACAGGGTGGCTACACCTTC. The genes are TRBV5-4 and TRBJ1-2; perhaps TRBD1 as D (6 bases). Germline assignment: CDR1 SGHNT and CDR2 YYREEE (reference sequence). This CDR3 comprises 13 residues. Trimming removed 0 bases at V and 7 bases at J, with 10 bases between.

The rearrangement joins TRBV5-5 to TRBJ1-6; a weak D match, TRBD1 (5 bases). The CDR3 sequence is 14 residues long. Germline V gene lookup returns CDR1 SGHKS and CDR2 YYEKEE (reference sequence). Trimming stripped 0 bases from V and 4 bases from J, with 5 bases between. The CDR3 DNA follows: TGTGCCAGCAGCTTGGGGACATATAATTCACCCCTCCACTTT. It yields the protein CASSLGTYNSPLHF.

The chain combines TRBV30 with TRBJ1-5, with D possibly matching TRBD1 (5 bases). Per germline, CDR1 GTSNPN and CDR2 SVGIG (reference sequence). V was trimmed by 0 bases and J by 4 bases, leaving 10 bases between them. The CDR3 extends over 14 amino acids. This CDR3 reads CAWSVQAGNQPQHF. In DNA form, the CDR3 reads TGTGCCTGGAGTGTACAGGCAGGGAATCAGCCCCAGCATTTT. Complete variable domain (other parts from reference TRBV30 and TRBJ1-5): SQTIHQWPATLVQPVGSPLSLECTVEGTSNPNLYWYRQAAGRGLQLLFYSVGIGQISSEVPQNLSASRPQDRQFILSSKKLLLSDSGFYLCAWSVQAGNQPQHFGDGTRLSIL.

This rearrangement joins TRBV30 to TRBJ2-2, with TRBD2 as a possible D gene (6 bases). The CDR3 is 17 amino acids. Trimming shortened V by 1 base and J by 5 bases, and 20 bases separated the two germline ends. Germline CDR1 GTSNPN, CDR2 SVGIG (reference sequence). CDR3 amino acids: CAWSAIWLATPTGELFF. The CDR3 bases are TGTGCCTGGAGTGCCATTTGGCTAGCGACGCCGACCGGGGAGCTGTTTTTT.

This chain uses TRBV29-1 with TRBJ1-1; D possibly corresponds to TRBD1 (5 bases). The germline V gene has CDR1 SQVTM and CDR2 ANQGSEA. The ends were cut back, 4 bases at V and 1 base at J, with 13 bases in the middle. The CDR3 is 14 amino acids. The CDR3 sequence is CSVVQSRGNTEAFF. The CDR3 nucleotides are TGCAGCGTTGTCCAATCGAGGGGGAACACTGAAGCTTTCTTT.

V usage is TRBV7-2 and J usage is TRBJ2-3, with D tentatively TRBD2 (6 bases). Trimming shortened V by 5 bases and J by 7 bases, and 16 bases separated the two germline ends. Germline lookup yields CDR1 SGHTA and CDR2 FQGNSA. The length of the CDR3 is 14 residues. The chain's CDR3 is CASSPMGGEYTQYF. CDR3 in DNA: TGTGCCAGCAGCCCAATGGGGGGTGAATATACGCAGTATTTT.

The CDR3 region is CATGTLGSPLHF. Here the CDR3 DNA reads TGTGCAACCGGGACCCTCGGTTCACCCCTCCACTTT. V usage is TRBV30 and J usage is TRBJ1-6, with a possible D match to TRBD1 (5 bases). Germline CDR1 and CDR2: GTSNPN and SVGIG (reference sequence). The CDR3 extends over 12 amino acids.

The V call is TRBV6-5, the J call TRBJ1-1; TRBD1 aligns across 9 bases. This CDR3 region has 15 residues. V trimming: 4 bases; J trimming: 3 bases; junction bases outside the gene matches: 6. Germline V lookup: CDR1 MNHEY, CDR2 SVGAGI. The CDR3 DNA reads as TGTGCCAGCAGTTCACAGGGGGCGCAGGACACTGAAGCTTTCTTT. It specifies CASSSQGAQDTEAFF.

This clone was observed a few times. V and J are TRBV4-3 and TRBJ1-2, with 8 bases fitting TRBD1. Trimming removed 2 bases from V and 8 bases from J; junction bases left unmatched: 4. From germline, CDR1 is LGHNA and CDR2 YSLEER. This CDR3 has 13 amino acids. CDR3 in DNA: TGCGCCAGCAGCCAACAGGGGGCCGGGGGCTACACCTTC. This sequence encodes CASSQQGAGGYTF.

Only a few counts were recorded for this clone. The chain links TRBV29-1 to TRBJ2-3; D uncertain. The V end was cut by 4 bases, the J end by 6 bases, with 14 bases between. This CDR3 is built from 13 residues. Germline V gives CDR1 SQVTM, CDR2 ANQGSEA. The CDR3 region is CSVGARMVDTQYF. The CDR3 DNA reads as TGCAGCGTTGGGGCACGGATGGTGGATACGCAGTATTTT.

This chain uses TRBV30 with TRBJ2-7, with 8 nucleotides matching TRBD2. In germline, CDR1 is GTSNPN, CDR2 SVGIG (reference sequence). The CDR3 runs 13 residues. V lost 2 bases to trimming and J lost 2 bases; unmatched junction nucleotides: 2. This chain's CDR3 is CAWSYGGAYEQYF. Here the CDR3 DNA reads TGTGCCTGGAGTTACGGGGGGGCCTACGAGCAGTACTTC.

This clone was counted only a few times. The chain carries TRBV23-1 and TRBJ2-1, with D uncertain. TRBV23-1 is marked as an open reading frame, function uncertain. The V end lost 7 bases, the J end lost 3 bases, and 10 bases lay between the germline ends. The CDR3 is made up of 13 amino acids. The CDR3 DNA reads as TGCGCCAGCATTCCCCAGCGCTACAATGAGCAGTTCTTC. It specifies CASIPQRYNEQFF.

This clone was recorded a few times. The chain recombines TRBV29-1 with TRBJ1-1; no clear D. The CDR3 is made up of 13 amino acids. Germline V lookup: CDR1 SQVTM, CDR2 ANQGSEA. V dropped 3 bases and J dropped 5 bases, with 13 bases sitting between them. The DNA for the CDR3 is TGCAGCGTTGAGGCGGCATGGCAGACTGAAGCTTTCTTT. Translation gives CSVEAAWQTEAFF.

This chain links TRBV25-1 with TRBJ1-6; 7 nucleotides align to TRBD1. Per the germline V gene, CDR1 is MGHDK and CDR2 is SYGVNS. CDR3 length equals 15 residues. Germline trimming cut 4 bases from V and 6 bases from J; bases unmatched to any gene: 6. In DNA form, the CDR3 reads TGTGCCAGCAGTGCGACAGGGAAGGGTAATTCACCCCTCCACTTT. This sequence encodes CASSATGKGNSPLHF.

The table lists this clone with a few counts. This chain joins TRBV20-1 and TRBJ1-2; no clear D. With 3 bases removed from V and 8 bases from J, the gap between germline ends came to 10 bases. The CDR3 runs 11 residues. Germline loops: CDR1 DFQATT, CDR2 SNEGSKA (reference sequence). CDR3 sequence: CSASGSYGYTF. The CDR3 DNA follows: TGCAGTGCTAGTGGGAGCTACGGCTACACCTTC.

This chain uses TRBV30 with TRBJ2-1; no clear D gene. The CDR3 runs to 13 residues. The V and J ends lost 0 bases and 3 bases respectively, with 6 bases between them. Germline V gives CDR1 GTSNPN, CDR2 SVGIG (reference sequence). The CDR3 protein is CAWSVRGYNEQFF. The DNA of the CDR3 is TGTGCCTGGAGTGTAAGAGGCTACAATGAGCAGTTCTTC.